This T cell receptor beta chain was documented in a study of blood T cells in healthy people across ages. The wider study: Per every two T cells, about one barcoded beta molecule was captured by template switching.

For the second PCR, which ran for roughly 7 to 11 cycles, a sample-barcoded 5' primer and a J-beta primer mix were used. Sequencing recovered at least 2.5 million CDR3-containing paired-end reads from each sample. Each CDR3 protein gets one entry after TCRdb re-called the 5' RACE reads with MiXCR. The table has approximately 490,000 distinct CDR3 sequences, 24% seen once. The CDR3 has 14 residues. Trimming shortened V by 1 base and J by 5 bases, and 9 bases separated the two germline ends. This clonotype came up once. Samples each had at least 5.5 micrograms of total RNA extracted. These same data were also listed under a study on T cells of mothers and their children. From that study: Nine systemically healthy Caucasian donors: three mothers, six children.

The sequence was obtained from a boy younger than 18 in good health. The J gene is TRBJ1-5, the V gene TRBV12-3 or TRBV12-4; possibly TRBD1 for D (5 bases). The sample was blood. The CDR3 coding sequence is TGTGCCAGCAGTTTAGAGGGGTCCCATCAGCCCCAGCATTTT. It is translated as CASSLEGSHQPQHF.